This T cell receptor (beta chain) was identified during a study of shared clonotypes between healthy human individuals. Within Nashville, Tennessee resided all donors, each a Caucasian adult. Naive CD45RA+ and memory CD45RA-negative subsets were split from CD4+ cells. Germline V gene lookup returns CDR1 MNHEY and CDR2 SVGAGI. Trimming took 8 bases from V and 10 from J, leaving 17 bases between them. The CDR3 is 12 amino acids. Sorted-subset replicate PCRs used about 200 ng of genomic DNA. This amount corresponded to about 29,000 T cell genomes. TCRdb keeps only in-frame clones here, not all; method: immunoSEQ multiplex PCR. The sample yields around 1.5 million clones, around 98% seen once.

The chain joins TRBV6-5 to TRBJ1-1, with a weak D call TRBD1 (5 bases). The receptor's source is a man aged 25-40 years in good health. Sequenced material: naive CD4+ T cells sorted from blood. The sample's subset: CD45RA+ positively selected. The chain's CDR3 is CASGDSLQGAFF. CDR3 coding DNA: TGTGCCAGCGGAGACAGTCTCCAGGGAGCTTTCTTT.